This passage covers 13 T cell receptor beta chains from one sample sequenced in a study of cytomegalovirus exposure and HLA in healthy donors. The PCR made use of 60 Vbeta and 13 Jbeta primers. The data were produced by immunoSEQ multiplex PCR, yet TCRdb's version contains in-frame clones alone and is incomplete. The profile shows roughly 170,000 clones, about 80% of them singletons. Material for sequencing was PBMCs. The receptors were gathered from a woman in her twenties or thirties in good health and CMV-seropositive.

The rearrangement joins TRBV7-9 to TRBJ2-5, with TRBD1 identical over 9 bases. The V gene end was trimmed by 7 bases and the J gene end by 5 bases; junction bases not matched to a gene: 8. Germline V lookup: CDR1 SEHNR, CDR2 FQNEAQ (reference sequence). The CDR3 contains 14 residues. This chain's CDR3 is CASTLGTGMETQYF. In nucleotides, the CDR3 is TGTGCCAGCACCCTAGGGACAGGGATGGAGACCCAGTACTTC.

The chain uses TRBV30 and TRBJ2-1, with 12 nucleotides matching TRBD2. This CDR3 has 13 amino acids. V shed 3 bases, J shed 10 bases, and the junction held 4 bases outside the gene matches. Germline V gene data show CDR1 as GTSNPN and CDR2 as SVGIG (reference sequence). CDR3 in DNA: TGTGCCTGGAGGGGACTAGCGGGCCAAGAGCAGTTCTTC. It specifies CAWRGLAGQEQFF.

This chain connects TRBV11-3 to TRBJ2-2, with a possible D match to TRBD1 (6 bases). From germline, CDR1 is SGHNT and CDR2 YENEEA. Trimming took off 4 bases at V and 0 bases at J, with 9 bases between the two ends. The CDR3 loop spans 15 amino acids. The CDR3 nucleotides are TGTGCCAGCAGCTCCCAGGGGACGAACACCGGGGAGCTGTTTTTT. Protein product: CASSSQGTNTGELFF.

This chain uses TRBV7-3 with TRBJ2-5, with TRBD2 identical over 8 bases. Germline CDR1 is SGHTA and CDR2 is FQGTGA. V gave up 3 bases and J gave up 5 bases; unmatched junction bases: 5. The CDR3 is made up of 14 amino acids. CDR3 in DNA: TGTGCCAGCAGCTTTAGCGGGAATCTTGAGACCCAGTACTTC. It is translated as CASSFSGNLETQYF. The whole variable domain, filled in from reference TRBV7-3 and TRBJ2-5, reads GAGVSQTPSNKVTEKGKYVELRCDPISGHTALYWYRQSLGQGPEFLIYFQGTGAADDSGLPNDRFFAVRPEGSVSTLKIQRTERGDSAVYLCASSFSGNLETQYFGPGTRLLVL.

The chain links TRBV19 to TRBJ1-2; 9 bases fit TRBD1. Trimming removed 6 bases from V and 3 bases from J; junction bases left unmatched: 5. Germline CDR1 is LNHDA and CDR2 is SQIVND (reference sequence). CDR3 length: 14 residues. CDR3 DNA: TGTGCCAGTAGGGGGACAGGGCTCGACTATGGCTACACCTTC. It codes for CASRGTGLDYGYTF.

The chain recombines TRBV15 with TRBJ1-1; 7 positions agree with TRBD1. The V segment lost 2 bases and the J segment 1 base; nucleotides outside the gene matches: 4. The CDR3 is 15 amino acids. Germline V gene lookup returns CDR1 LNHNV and CDR2 YYDKDF (reference sequence). In DNA form, the CDR3 reads TGTGCCACCAGCAGAATGGGACAGACGAACACTGAAGCTTTCTTT. It translates to CATSRMGQTNTEAFF.

V usage is TRBV12-5 and J usage is TRBJ2-4; a weak D match, TRBD2 (7 bases). The CDR3 sequence is 12 residues long. Looked up from germline, CDR1 is LGHNT and CDR2 is FRNRAP. With 3 bases removed from V and 8 bases from J, the gap between germline ends came to 8 bases. The CDR3 loop reads CASGLGGDIQYF. Written as DNA, the CDR3 is TGTGCTAGTGGTTTAGGGGGGGACATTCAGTACTTC.

This sequence joins TRBV5-8 and TRBJ2-1, with 7 bases fitting TRBD2. The CDR3 is 16 amino acids. V dropped 0 bases and J dropped 2; count of bases not matched to a gene: 5. The V gene's germline CDR1 is SGHTS and CDR2 YDEGEE. The CDR3 sequence is CASSLGLAVPYNEQFF. The CDR3 bases are TGTGCCAGCAGCTTGGGGCTAGCGGTCCCCTACAATGAGCAGTTCTTC.

This chain links TRBV19 with TRBJ2-3; 8 bases match TRBD1. CDR1 LNHDA and CDR2 SQIVND come from the germline V gene (reference sequence). With 4 bases clipped from V and 0 bases from J, the junction kept 3 bases outside the gene matches. The CDR3 runs 15 residues. CDR3 in DNA: TGTGCCAGTAGTAAGACAGGGGTTAGCACAGATACGCAGTATTTT. Its translation is CASSKTGVSTDTQYF.

The table lists this clone with a few counts. This sequence joins TRBV7-9 and TRBJ1-1; the match to TRBD1 covers 7 bases. The ends lost 1 base at V and 7 bases at J; junction bases unmatched: 9. There are 15 residues in the CDR3. CDR1 is SEHNR and CDR2 is FQNEAQ in the germline V gene (reference sequence). CDR3 amino acids: CASSLVGQGVHEAFF. The CDR3 DNA sequence: TGTGCCAGCAGCTTAGTAGGGCAGGGGGTTCATGAAGCTTTCTTT.

The chain links TRBV15 to TRBJ2-1, with D uncertain. The CDR3 covers 15 residues. V gave up 2 bases and J gave up 1 base, with 9 bases separating them. The germline CDR1 and CDR2 sequences are LNHNV and YYDKDF (reference sequence). CDR3: CATSRMRVSYNEQFF. As DNA, the CDR3 is TGTGCCACCAGCAGAATGCGTGTGTCCTACAATGAGCAGTTCTTC. The whole variable domain, remainder taken from reference TRBV15 and TRBJ2-1, is DAMVIQNPRYQVTQFGKPVTLSCSQTLNHNVMYWYQQKSSQAPKLLFHYYDKDFNNEADTPDNFQSRRPNTSFCFLDIRSPGLGDTAMYLCATSRMRVSYNEQFFGPGTRLTVL.

The V and J genes are TRBV7-3 and TRBJ2-7, with TRBD1 matching 8 bases. Germline values: CDR1 SGHTA, CDR2 FQGTGA. The V segment lost 6 bases and the J segment 3 bases; nucleotides outside the gene matches: 7. The CDR3 spans 14 residues. CDR3 sequence (DNA): TGTGCCAGCAGTGTCCAGGGGGCTGGCTACGAGCAGTACTTC. Its translation is CASSVQGAGYEQYF.

The V gene is TRBV6-5, the J gene TRBJ1-2, with D unclear. Germline loops: CDR1 MNHEY, CDR2 SVGAGI. The CDR3 spans 10 residues. V was clipped by 6 bases and J by 9 bases, with 8 bases between them. The CDR3 DNA is TGTGCCAGCAGGGAGGGTTGCTACACCTTC. Its protein product is CASREGCYTF.